This T cell receptor beta chain was obtained from a study of identical twins. This clonotype was counted a few times. TCRdb called the 5' RACE reads again in MiXCR, with one record for every CDR3 protein. Altogether roughly 750,000 distinct CDR3 sequences are present, 20% to 25% being singletons, with the ten largest covering approximately 4.3%. The data were also submitted as part of a second study, on T cells expressing NK-cell markers.

The receptor was isolated from a woman between 18 and 30 years old in good health. The sample was PBMCs.

The CDR3 DNA is TGCGCCAGCAGCTTGGTGGGGGCGATTCGTGAGACCCAGTACTTC. This translates into CASSLVGAIRETQYF. The chain is built from TRBV5-1 and TRBJ2-5, with a weak D call TRBD1 (6 bases). Germline CDR1 and CDR2: SGHRS and YFSETQ. V lost 0 bases and J 5 bases, leaving 14 bases between the germline ends. The CDR3 extends over 15 amino acids.